These 8 T cell receptor beta chains were all obtained from the same sample, sequenced in a study of T cells after yellow fever vaccination. MiXCR, applied by TCRdb to the 5' RACE reads, yields one record per CDR3 protein. The top ten clones hold about 3.7% of a sample with some 300,000 distinct CDR3 sequences, 8.5% to 10% of them seen once. The source material was CD4+ T cells sorted from PBMCs, sampled 5 days after the yellow fever booster vaccination. The receptors originated from a man between 18 and 35 years old who received the YFV17D yellow fever vaccine.

This clonotype has just a few counts. This rearrangement joins TRBV20-1 to TRBJ1-4; tentatively, D is TRBD1 (5 bases). CDR3 length equals 14 residues. Trimming removed 4 bases from V and 8 bases from J, with 17 bases in between. CDR1 and CDR2 (germline): DFQATT, SNEGSKA (reference sequence). CDR3 sequence: CSAIPGPGREKLFF. In DNA, the CDR3 is TGCAGTGCTATACCGGGGCCAGGGCGCGAAAAACTGTTTTTT.

This clonotype was counted many times. The rearrangement uses TRBV7-2 and TRBJ2-5; tentative D call: TRBD2 (5 bases). The CDR3 loop spans 14 amino acids. CDR1 is SGHTA, CDR2 FQGNSA, per germline. Between the trimmed V and J ends, which lost 3 bases and 2 bases, there was a span of 10 bases. The CDR3, as DNA: TGTGCCAGCAGCTTGTGGCGGGTACAAGAGACCCAGTACTTC. Translation gives CASSLWRVQETQYF.

The sample holds a few counts of this clonotype. The chain links TRBV7-9 to TRBJ2-7; D gene uncertain. V was trimmed by 2 bases and J by 6 bases, leaving 23 bases between them. Germline V gene lookup returns CDR1 SEHNR and CDR2 FQNEAQ (reference sequence). The CDR3 sequence is 17 residues long. The CDR3 loop reads CASSLSGLSTALAEQYV. CDR3 sequence (DNA): TGTGCCAGCAGCTTAAGTGGTCTATCGACGGCGCTGGCCGAGCAGTACGTC.

This clonotype was detected only a few times. The chain is built from TRBV6-5 and TRBJ1-1; no clear D gene. V lost 6 bases and J 7 bases, leaving 12 bases between the germline ends. CDR1 and CDR2 (germline): MNHEY, SVGAGI. The CDR3 has 12 residues. CDR3: CASRNLFGEAFF. The CDR3 DNA reads TGTGCCAGCAGAAATCTATTCGGTGAAGCTTTCTTT.

CDR3 sequence reads: CASSSFRGPNQETQYF. The DNA for the CDR3 is TGCGCCAGCAGCAGCTTCCGGGGCCCTAACCAAGAGACCCAGTACTTC. The chain combines TRBV4-1 with TRBJ2-5; D is tentatively TRBD1 or TRBD2 (5 bases each). The V and J ends lost 5 bases and 0 bases respectively, with 16 bases between them. The CDR3 totals 16 residues. The germline V gene has CDR1 MGHRA and CDR2 YSYEKL.

The chain links TRBV19 to TRBJ2-5; 7 bases match TRBD1. CDR3 size: 16 residues. V lost 6 bases to trimming and J lost 8 bases; unmatched junction nucleotides: 18. Germline V CDR1 and CDR2: LNHDA, SQIVND (reference sequence). The CDR3 spells CASSDLRGRRQGTQYF. CDR3 sequence (DNA): TGTGCCAGTAGCGATCTCCGAGGCAGGAGACAGGGAACCCAGTACTTC.

The chain has TRBV7-2 and TRBJ2-6, with 7 bases matching TRBD2. Germline V gene lookup returns CDR1 SGHTA and CDR2 FQGNSA. Trimming at V came to 4 bases and at J to 0 bases, leaving 3 bases not matched to a gene. The CDR3 has 16 residues. Written as DNA, the CDR3 is TGTGCCAGCAGCTGGCGGGGGAGCTCTGGGGCCAACGTCCTGACTTTC. Translation gives CASSWRGSSGANVLTF.

This clonotype was counted a few times. The chain employs TRBV28 and TRBJ2-7; D gene uncertain. This CDR3 spans 15 amino acids. CDR1 MDHEN and CDR2 SYDVKM come from the germline V gene. V was pared by 4 bases and J by 6 bases, with 19 bases between. As DNA, the CDR3 is TGTGCCAGCAGTTCCCCGTGGTCCGGGCGTGGCGAGCAGTACGTC. This codes for CASSSPWSGRGEQYV.